This T cell receptor (beta chain) was sequenced in a study of OX40 agonist ivuxolimab in advanced cancers. Study-level results: Partial responders dosed at 0.1-3.0 mg/kg displayed clonal expansion ranking among the lowest.

Produced via immunoSEQ multiplex PCR; TCRdb's table is partial and in-frame only. The repertoire holds around 39,000 clones, with around 82% as singletons. In this sample, this clone turned up a few times. The antigen remains unidentified. The specimen comprised CD4+ or CD8+ T cells sorted from blood, sampled in a trial of the OX40 agonist ivuxolimab. The clonotype originates from an adult with an advanced solid tumor such as melanoma, head and neck, liver or kidney cancer.

The DNA of the CDR3 is TGCGCCAGCAGCTCCGGAACACCCAATCAGCCCCAGCATTTT. Protein product: CASSSGTPNQPQHF. The V call is TRBV5-1, the J call TRBJ1-5; no firm D call. CDR3 size: 14 residues. Germline V lookup: CDR1 SGHRS, CDR2 YFSETQ. V was cut by 3 bases and J by 3 bases, with 10 bases left in between.